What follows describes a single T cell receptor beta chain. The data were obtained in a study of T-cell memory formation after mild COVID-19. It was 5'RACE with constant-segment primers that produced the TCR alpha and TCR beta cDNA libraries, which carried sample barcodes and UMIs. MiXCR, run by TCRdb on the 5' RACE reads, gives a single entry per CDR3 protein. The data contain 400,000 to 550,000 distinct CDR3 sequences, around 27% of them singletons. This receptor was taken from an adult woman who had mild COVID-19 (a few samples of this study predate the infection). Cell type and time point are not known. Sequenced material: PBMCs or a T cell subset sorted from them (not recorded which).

Written as DNA, the CDR3 is TGTGCCAGCAGCCAAGATCGCCCGGGGCGAATTGGGCGCAATCAGCCCCAGCATTTT. This gives the protein CASSQDRPGRIGRNQPQHF. This rearrangement joins TRBV3-1 to TRBJ1-5, with TRBD1 as a possible D gene (5 bases). The germline V gene encodes CDR1 LGHDT and CDR2 YNNKEL (reference sequence). The CDR3 is 19 amino acids. The V end lost 0 bases, the J end lost 2 bases, and 20 bases lay between the germline ends.